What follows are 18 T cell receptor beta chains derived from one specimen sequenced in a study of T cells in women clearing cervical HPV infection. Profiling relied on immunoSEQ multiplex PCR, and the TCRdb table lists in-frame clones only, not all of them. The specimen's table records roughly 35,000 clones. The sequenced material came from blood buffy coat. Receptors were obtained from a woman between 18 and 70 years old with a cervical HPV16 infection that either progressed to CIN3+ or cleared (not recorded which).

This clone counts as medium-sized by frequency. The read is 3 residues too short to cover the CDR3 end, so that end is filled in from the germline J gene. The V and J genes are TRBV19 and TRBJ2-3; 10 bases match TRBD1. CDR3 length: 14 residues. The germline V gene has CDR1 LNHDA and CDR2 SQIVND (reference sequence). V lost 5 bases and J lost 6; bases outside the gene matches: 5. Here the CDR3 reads CASSSGQGSDTQYF. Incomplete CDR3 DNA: TGTGCCAGTAGTTCGGGACAGGGGAGTGATACG.

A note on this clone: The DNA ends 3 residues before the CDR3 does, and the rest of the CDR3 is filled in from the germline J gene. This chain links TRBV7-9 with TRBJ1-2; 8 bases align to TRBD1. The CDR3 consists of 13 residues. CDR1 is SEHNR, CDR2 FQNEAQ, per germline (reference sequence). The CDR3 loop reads CASSLGQDYDYTF. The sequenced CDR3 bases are TGTGCCAGCAGCCTGGGACAGGACTACGAC.

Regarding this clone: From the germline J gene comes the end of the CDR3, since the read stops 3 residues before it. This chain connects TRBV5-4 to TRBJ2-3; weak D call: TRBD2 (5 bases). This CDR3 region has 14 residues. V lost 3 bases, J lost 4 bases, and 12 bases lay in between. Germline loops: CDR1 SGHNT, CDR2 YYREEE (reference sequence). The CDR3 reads CASSSSDLPDTQYF. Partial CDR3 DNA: TGTGCCAGCAGCTCTTCGGACTTACCAGATACG.

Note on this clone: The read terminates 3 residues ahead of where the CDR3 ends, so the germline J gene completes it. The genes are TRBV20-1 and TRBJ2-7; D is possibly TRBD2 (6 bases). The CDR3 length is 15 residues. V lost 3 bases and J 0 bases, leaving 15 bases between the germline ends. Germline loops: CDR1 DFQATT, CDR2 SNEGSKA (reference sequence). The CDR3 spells CSARIPRGSSYEQYF. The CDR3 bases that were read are TGCAGTGCTAGGATCCCGCGGGGTAGCTCCTACGAG.

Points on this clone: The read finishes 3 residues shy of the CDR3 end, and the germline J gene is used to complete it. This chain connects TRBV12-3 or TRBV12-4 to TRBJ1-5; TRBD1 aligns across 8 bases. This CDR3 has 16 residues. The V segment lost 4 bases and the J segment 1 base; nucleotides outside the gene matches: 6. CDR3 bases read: TGTGCCAGCAGTTACTCACAGGGGGGGAGCAATCAGCCC. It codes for CASSYSQGGSNQP. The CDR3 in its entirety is CASSYSQGGSNQPQHF.

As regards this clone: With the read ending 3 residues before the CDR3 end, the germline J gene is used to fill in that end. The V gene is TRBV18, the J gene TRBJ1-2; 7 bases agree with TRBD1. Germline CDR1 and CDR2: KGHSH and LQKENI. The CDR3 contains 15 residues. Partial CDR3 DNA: TGTGCCAGCTCACCACCGGGACAGCTAAGCTACGAC. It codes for CASSPPGQLSYD. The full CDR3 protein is CASSPPGQLSYDYTF.

The CDR3 DNA, read in part, is TGTGCCTGGAGTGTACAGATAGCGGGGGTGAATGAG. Amino acid sequence: CAWSVQIAGVNE. The CDR3 as a whole reads CAWSVQIAGVNEQFF. This rearrangement joins TRBV30 to TRBJ2-1; 9 positions match TRBD2. The sequence runs out 3 residues before the end of the CDR3; the remainder is reconstructed from the germline J gene. Germline V gene data show CDR1 as GTSNPN and CDR2 as SVGIG (reference sequence). This CDR3 has 15 amino acids. Losses at the gene ends were 0 bases for V and 7 bases for J; bases not matched to a gene: 7.

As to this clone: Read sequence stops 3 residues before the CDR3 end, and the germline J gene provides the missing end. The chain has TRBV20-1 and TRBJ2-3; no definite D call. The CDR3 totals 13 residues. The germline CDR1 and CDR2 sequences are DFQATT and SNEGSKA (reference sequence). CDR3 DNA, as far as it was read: TGCAGTGCTAGTAGAGTATTCCAAGAGACG. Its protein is CSASRVFQET. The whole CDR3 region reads CSASRVFQETQYF.

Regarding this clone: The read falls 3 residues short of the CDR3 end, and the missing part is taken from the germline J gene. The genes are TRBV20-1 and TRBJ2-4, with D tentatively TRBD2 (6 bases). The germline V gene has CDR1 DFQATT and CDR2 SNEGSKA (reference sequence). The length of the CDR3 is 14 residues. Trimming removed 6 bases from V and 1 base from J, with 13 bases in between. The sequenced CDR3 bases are TGCAGTGCCCACGCCGCGGGGGCCAAAAACATT. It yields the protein CSAHAAGAKNI. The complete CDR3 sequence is CSAHAAGAKNIQYF.

CDR3 DNA, as far as it was read: TGTGCCAGCAGTGGAACAGGGTTTGGC. Amino acids: CASSGTGFG. The CDR3 in full is CASSGTGFGYTF. This rearrangement joins TRBV6-2 or TRBV6-3 to TRBJ1-2; a possible D gene is TRBD1 (6 bases). The CDR3 extends 3 residues past the end of the read, so its final part is completed from the germline J gene. CDR3 length: 12 residues. Germline V gene sequence: CDR1 MNHEY, CDR2 SVGEGT. V was trimmed by 5 bases and J by 7 bases, leaving 11 bases between them.

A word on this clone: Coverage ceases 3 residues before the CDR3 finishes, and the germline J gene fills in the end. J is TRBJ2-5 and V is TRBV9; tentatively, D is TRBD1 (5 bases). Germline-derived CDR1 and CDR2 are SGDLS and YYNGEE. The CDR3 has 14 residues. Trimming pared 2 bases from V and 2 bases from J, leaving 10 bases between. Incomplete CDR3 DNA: TGTGCCAGCAGCGTGAAAACAGGACAAGAGACC. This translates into CASSVKTGQET. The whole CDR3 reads CASSVKTGQETQYF.

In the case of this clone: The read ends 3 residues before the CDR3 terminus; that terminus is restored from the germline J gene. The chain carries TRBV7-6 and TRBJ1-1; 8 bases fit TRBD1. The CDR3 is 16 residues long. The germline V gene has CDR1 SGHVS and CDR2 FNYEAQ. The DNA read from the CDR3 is TGTGCCAGCAGCTTAGCGGTAACAGGGGGGGGAGAGACA. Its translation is CASSLAVTGGGET. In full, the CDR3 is CASSLAVTGGGETAFF.

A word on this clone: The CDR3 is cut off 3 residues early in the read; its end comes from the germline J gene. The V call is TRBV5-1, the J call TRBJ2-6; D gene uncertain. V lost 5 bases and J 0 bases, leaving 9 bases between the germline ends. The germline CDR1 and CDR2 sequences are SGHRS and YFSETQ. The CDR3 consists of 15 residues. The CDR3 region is CASRSRASGANVLTF. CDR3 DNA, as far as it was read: TGCGCCAGCAGAAGTAGAGCCTCTGGGGCCAACGTC.

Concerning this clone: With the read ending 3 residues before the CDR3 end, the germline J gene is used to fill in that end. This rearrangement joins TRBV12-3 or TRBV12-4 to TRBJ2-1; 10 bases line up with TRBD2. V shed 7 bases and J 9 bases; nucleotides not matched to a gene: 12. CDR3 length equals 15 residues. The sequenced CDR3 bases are TGTGCCAGCACTCTTCAGCGGGGGGGCTTAGGTGAG. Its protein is CASTLQRGGLGE. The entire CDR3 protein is CASTLQRGGLGEQFF.

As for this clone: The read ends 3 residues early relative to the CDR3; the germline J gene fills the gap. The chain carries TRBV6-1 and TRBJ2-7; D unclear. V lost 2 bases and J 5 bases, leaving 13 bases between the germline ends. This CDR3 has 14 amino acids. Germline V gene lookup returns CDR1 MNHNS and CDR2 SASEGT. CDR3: CASSERVTLDEQYF. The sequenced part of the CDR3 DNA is TGTGCCAGCAGTGAACGGGTGACCTTGGACGAG.

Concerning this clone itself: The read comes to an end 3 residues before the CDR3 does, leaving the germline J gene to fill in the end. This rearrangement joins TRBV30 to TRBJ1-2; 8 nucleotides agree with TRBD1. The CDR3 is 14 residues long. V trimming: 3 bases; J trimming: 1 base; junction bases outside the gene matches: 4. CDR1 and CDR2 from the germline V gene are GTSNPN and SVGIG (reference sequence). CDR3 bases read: TGTGCCTGGAGCGGACAGGGAGTTAACTATGGC. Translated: CAWSGQGVNYG. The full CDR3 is CAWSGQGVNYGYTF.

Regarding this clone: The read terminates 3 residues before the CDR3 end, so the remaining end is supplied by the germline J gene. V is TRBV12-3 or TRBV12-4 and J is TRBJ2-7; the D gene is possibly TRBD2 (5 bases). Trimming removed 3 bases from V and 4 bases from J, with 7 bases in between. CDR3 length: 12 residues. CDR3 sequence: CASSFAGYEQYF. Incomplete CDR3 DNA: TGTGCCAGCAGTTTTGCGGGTTACGAG.

The sequenced part of the CDR3 DNA is TGCAGTGCCGATCCGAGGACAGAGGCTGAA. It is translated as CSADPRTEAE. The whole CDR3 is CSADPRTEAEAFF. The rearrangement joins TRBV20-1 to TRBJ1-1; D is perhaps TRBD1 (6 bases). The read terminates 3 residues ahead of where the CDR3 ends, so the germline J gene completes it. CDR1 and CDR2 from the germline V gene are DFQATT and SNEGSKA (reference sequence). CDR3 length: 13 amino acids. Trimming left V 6 bases short and J 6 bases short, with 17 bases between.